The table lists the clone carrying this TCR beta chain with a count of one. The antigen remains undetermined. The data derive from a study of response to subunit inactivated influenza vaccine. Study-wide findings and caveats: Authors suggested each seasonal influenza vaccination recruits few new T cells.

MiXCR, applied by TCRdb to the RT-PCR reads, yields one record per CDR3 protein. The profile shows 600,000 to 850,000 distinct CDR3 sequences, 14% of them singletons. The CDR3 extends over 13 amino acids. V was pared by 0 bases and J by 10 bases, with 12 bases between. Looked up from germline, CDR1 is LGHNA and CDR2 is YSLEER. The chain uses TRBV4-3 and TRBJ1-2; D remains unclear. Here the sequenced sample was PBMCs from blood, taken around two weeks before vaccination. The TCR originated in a man over 45 who received an inactivated influenza vaccine. CDR3 protein: CASSQDATGDYTF. Written as DNA, the CDR3 is TGCGCCAGCAGCCAAGATGCAACCGGAGACTACACCTTC.